This T cell receptor (beta chain) was sequenced for a study of blood T cell repertoires in COVID-19. For the study at large: Sources were T cells, B-cell-depleted T cells, or PBMCs; the material itself was cDNA or gDNA.

Participants came from about 23 US areas, aged about 18 to 95 years. Cohorts were based on clinical histories the participants reported. V lost 4 bases to trimming and J lost 5 bases; unmatched junction nucleotides: 7. CDR1 and CDR2 (germline): SGHRS, YFSETQ. This CDR3 contains 15 residues. Using immunoSEQ multiplex PCR, the repertoire was profiled, and TCRdb retains in-frame clones only, with some absent. The table includes some 350,000 clones, 87% detected once. The origin of this receptor is a woman younger than 45 who had recovered from COVID-19. The sample consisted of PBMCs or T cells enriched from blood (not recorded which). The chain recombines TRBV5-1 with TRBJ2-5, with 11 bases aligning to TRBD1. CDR3 nucleotides: TGCGCCAGCAGCCTGGCCGGGACAGGGGGGGAGACCCAGTACTTC. Residues: CASSLAGTGGETQYF.